The rows below give T cell receptor beta chains drawn from one sample of a study of blood T cell repertoires in COVID-19. Profiling relied on immunoSEQ multiplex PCR, and the TCRdb table lists in-frame clones only, not all of them. The sample yields 140,000 to 150,000 clones, around 89% seen once. Sample: peripheral blood. These receptors originate from a human donor with COVID-19, enrolled during active disease. The donor label of this sample is uncertain. Both conserved end residues are part of each CDR3. Fields, in order: J gene, D gene, V gene, CDR3 protein, CDR3 DNA. The D gene is left open where the match is weak.

>TRBJ1-5|TRBD1|TRBV28
CASSFSRGHSQPQHF
TGTGCCAGCAGTTTCTCCAGGGGGCACTCTCAGCCCCAGCATTTT
>TRBJ1-5|.|TRBV6-5
CASSPIGGGNQPQHF
TGTGCCAGCAGTCCCATTGGCGGGGGCAATCAGCCCCAGCATTTT
>TRBJ1-4|TRBD1|TRBV27
CASSSQGATNEKLFF
TGTGCCAGCAGTTCCCAGGGGGCAACTAATGAAAAACTGTTTTTT
>TRBJ2-4|.|TRBV7-9
CASSPEQLKNIQYF
TGTGCCAGCAGCCCCGAACAGCTAAAAAACATTCAGTACTTC
>TRBJ2-3|TRBD2|TRBV3-1/TRBV3-2
CASSHPSGGTDTQYF
TGTGCCAGCAGCCATCCTAGCGGGGGAACAGATACGCAGTATTTT
>TRBJ1-2|.|TRBV5-4
CASSPGPWGGGYTF
TGTGCCAGCAGCCCGGGACCGTGGGGGGGTGGCTACACCTTC
>TRBJ2-7|.|TRBV29-1
CSAKQADTYEQYF
TGCAGCGCAAAGCAGGCGGACACCTACGAGCAGTACTTC
>TRBJ2-5|.|TRBV5-1
CASSTGTSRQETQYF
TGCGCCAGCAGCACAGGGACGTCCCGCCAAGAGACCCAGTACTTC
>TRBJ1-1|.|TRBV15
CATSRDPRVEAFF
TGTGCCACCAGCAGAGATCCGAGGGTTGAAGCTTTCTTT
>TRBJ1-2|TRBD1|TRBV29-1
CSVAGQGASYGYTF
TGCAGCGTTGCCGGACAGGGCGCCAGCTATGGCTACACCTTC
>TRBJ1-2|.|TRBV19
CASSLTQEGGYTF
TGTGCCAGTAGTTTAACGCAGGAGGGTGGCTACACCTTC
>TRBJ1-2|.|TRBV12-3/TRBV12-4
CASSFGGHGYTF
TGTGCCAGCAGTTTCGGTGGGCATGGCTACACCTTC
>TRBJ1-1|.|TRBV19
CASSTRGGALGTEAFF
TGTGCCAGTAGCACCCGGGGGGGTGCCTTGGGCACTGAAGCTTTCTTT
>TRBJ1-6|.|TRBV7-2
CASSSPSGENSPLHF
TGTGCCAGCAGCTCCCCAAGCGGGGAGAATTCACCCCTCCACTTT
>TRBJ1-2|.|TRBV3-1/TRBV3-2
CASSQLDYGYTF
TGTGCCAGCAGCCAACTCGACTATGGCTACACCTTC